The 17 T cell receptor beta chains given below trace back to one sample, sequenced in a study of post-analysis software for immune sequencing data (dated by TCRdb to about 2015). Findings and caveats that apply to the study as a whole: About 5 TRBV segments, including TRBV5-6, TRBV5-1 and TRBV20-1, were significantly more frequent in patients than controls.

Receptor libraries were prepared by PCR. Sequencing used an Illumina HiSeq 2500. To reduce PCR and sequencing biases, unique molecular identifiers were built into the TCR beta cDNA libraries. TCRdb trimmed public reads at Q25 via fastp, called clones via MiXCR and kept in-frame beta chains. Duplicate CDR3 protein sequences are folded into a single record with the most common DNA and genes. Here the sample has 700,000 to 800,000 distinct CDR3 sequences; 25% to 30% occur a single time. Of the sample, roughly 0.57% is held by the ten largest clones. These receptors have no identified antigens. What was sequenced was blood. All receptors derive from a girl aged 10 to 17 with multiple sclerosis.

This clonotype was seen more than once but under ten times. The chain employs TRBV9 and TRBJ2-7; perhaps TRBD2 as D (5 bases). The germline V and J ends were trimmed by 0 bases and 2 bases, with 9 bases remaining between them. Germline loops: CDR1 SGDLS, CDR2 YYNGEE. The CDR3 is 14 residues long. CDR3 DNA sequence: TGTGCCAGCAGCGTAGGAGGGCGACCCTACGAGCAGTACTTC. It codes for CASSVGGRPYEQYF.

This clonotype was picked up a small number of times. The V and J genes are TRBV7-2 and TRBJ2-4; D is undetermined. The V end lost 6 bases, the J end lost 7 bases, and 16 bases lay between the germline ends. This CDR3 is built from 14 residues. Germline CDR1 is SGHTA and CDR2 is FQGNSA. CDR3 nucleotides: TGTGCCAGCAGTCGGACGTCCCTAACCAACATTCAGTACTTC. It yields the protein CASSRTSLTNIQYF.

This chain joins TRBV29-1 and TRBJ2-7, with D unresolved. The germline gives CDR1 SQVTM, CDR2 ANQGSEA. V lost 3 bases and J lost 3, with 12 bases in between. The CDR3 has 13 residues. CDR3 coding DNA: TGCAGCGTTGATGGAGCAGGAAGCTACGAGCAGTACTTC. The encoded protein is CSVDGAGSYEQYF.

This clonotype was counted at least ten times. V and J are TRBV5-4 and TRBJ2-3, with no clear D. Germline CDR1 SGHNT, CDR2 YYREEE (reference sequence). There are 14 residues in the CDR3. V lost 3 bases, J lost 5 bases, and 13 bases lay in between. CDR3 residues: CASSSPVNRDTQYF. The CDR3 DNA reads as TGTGCCAGCAGCTCTCCGGTCAACCGAGATACGCAGTATTTT.

Points on this clonotype: One end of the junction varies from germline; a read error may be responsible. DNA of the CDR3: TGCAGCGTTGAAGTCCGGGACAGGGGAACCTACGAGCAGCACTTC. It specifies CSVEVRDRGTYEQHF. The gene calls are TRBV29-1 and TRBJ2-7, with TRBD1 identical over 10 bases. CDR1 SQVTM and CDR2 ANQGSEA come from the germline V gene. The CDR3 runs 15 residues.

This clonotype was seen many times. The chain is built from TRBV29-1 and TRBJ2-7, with D perhaps TRBD2 (5 bases). V lost 7 bases, J lost 5 bases, and 12 bases lay in between. Germline values: CDR1 SQVTM, CDR2 ANQGSEA. CDR3 length: 11 residues. CDR3 protein: CSGVTRDEQYF. The CDR3 DNA reads TGCAGCGGCGTTACTAGAGACGAGCAGTACTTC.

This clonotype has a handful of counts. The chain uses TRBV5-1 and TRBJ2-1, with TRBD2 matching 9 bases. V shed 1 base, J shed 9 bases, and the junction held 8 bases outside the gene matches. CDR3 size: 15 residues. Germline V gene sequence: CDR1 SGHRS, CDR2 YFSETQ. DNA of the CDR3: TGCGCCAGCAGCTTGACCGGGACTAGCTCCTTTGAGCAGTTCTTC. It is translated as CASSLTGTSSFEQFF.

V usage is TRBV20-1 and J usage is TRBJ1-1; a weak D match, TRBD1 (5 bases). Germline V lookup: CDR1 DFQATT, CDR2 SNEGSKA (reference sequence). The CDR3 contains 17 residues. CDR3 amino acids: CRAINPGGAAESTEAFF. The CDR3 DNA reads as TGCAGGGCGATCAATCCCGGGGGAGCCGCGGAGAGCACTGAAGCTTTCTTT.

The chain is built from TRBV12-3 or TRBV12-4 and TRBJ2-5; 7 bases align to TRBD2. Trimming cost V 4 bases and J 4 bases; bases outside gene matches: 6. CDR3 size: 14 residues. The CDR3 DNA sequence: TGTGCCAGCAGTTCATCCGGGGAGGGAGAGACCCAGTACTTC. It yields the protein CASSSSGEGETQYF.

This clonotype was counted a few times. J is TRBJ2-5 and V is TRBV29-1; D unclear. The CDR3 extends over 12 amino acids. V shed 5 bases and J shed 5 bases, with 12 bases lying between them. From germline, CDR1 is SQVTM and CDR2 ANQGSEA. Here the CDR3 DNA reads TGCAGCGTTTTGGGTCGGAGTGAGACCCAGTACTTC. Its protein product is CSVLGRSETQYF.

This clonotype was observed a handful of times. The V and J genes are TRBV2 and TRBJ2-1, with D possibly TRBD2 on 6 matching bases. The CDR3 covers 13 residues. V gave up 1 base and J gave up 7 bases, with 8 bases separating them. Germline values: CDR1 SNHLY, CDR2 FYNNEI. CDR3 amino acids: CASSEVGGNEQFF. In DNA, the CDR3 is TGTGCCAGCAGTGAAGTGGGGGGAAATGAGCAGTTCTTC.

For this clonotype: A read error may be the cause here, since a much bigger clone is one base away. The chain has TRBV28 and TRBJ2-6; no firm D call. V shed 6 bases and J shed 2 bases, with 5 bases lying between them. Germline V lookup: CDR1 MDHEN, CDR2 SYDVKM. The length of the CDR3 is 13 residues. The DNA of the CDR3 is TGTGCCAGCAGATTGGCTGGGGCCAACGTCCTGACTTTC. Its protein product is CASRLAGANVLTF.

The rearrangement uses TRBV12-3 or TRBV12-4 and TRBJ2-1, with D possibly matching TRBD2 (6 bases). Trimming took off 0 bases at V and 6 bases at J, with 15 bases between the two ends. The CDR3 extends over 16 amino acids. CDR3 nucleotides: TGTGCCAGCAGTTTAGCGCTCGGACTAAAGGCCAATGAGCAGTTCTTC. Translating gives CASSLALGLKANEQFF.

For this clonotype: Relative to the germline gene, one junction end is altered; a read error may explain this. The chain carries TRBV6-6 and TRBJ1-2, with D hard to call. The CDR3 is made up of 13 amino acids. The germline gives CDR1 MNHNY, CDR2 SVGAGI (reference sequence). The CDR3 DNA reads TGTGCTAGCAGTCCCCGGGAGTATCCTGGCTACACCTTC. Residues: CASSPREYPGYTF.

In this sample, this clonotype turned up a few times. V usage is TRBV20-1 and J usage is TRBJ2-1; 8 bases match TRBD1. The CDR3 spans 16 residues. Trimming removed 6 bases from V and 0 bases from J; junction bases left unmatched: 10. Germline CDR1 reads DFQATT; CDR2 reads SNEGSKA (reference sequence). The CDR3 DNA sequence: TGCAGTGCCGCCGGGACAGGTCCGAGCTCCTACAATGAGCAGTTCTTC. As protein: CSAAGTGPSSYNEQFF.

This sequence joins TRBV6-2 or TRBV6-3 and TRBJ2-1; D is undetermined. Per germline, CDR1 MNHEY and CDR2 SVGEGT. Deletions cut 4 bases from V and 5 bases from J, with 18 bases between. This CDR3 region has 16 residues. The chain's CDR3 is CASSFPLRVTDNEQFF. The CDR3 DNA follows: TGTGCCAGCAGTTTCCCTCTCCGGGTCACGGACAATGAGCAGTTCTTC.

The rearrangement links TRBV5-1 to TRBJ2-1, with 7 bases matching TRBD1. CDR3 length equals 15 residues. Trimming removed 2 bases from V and 5 bases from J; junction bases left unmatched: 7. CDR1 is SGHRS and CDR2 is YFSETQ in the germline V gene. This CDR3 reads CASSFGQVGDNEQFF. The CDR3 DNA reads as TGCGCCAGCAGCTTCGGACAGGTGGGGGACAATGAGCAGTTCTTC.